The subject of this entry is one T cell receptor (beta chain). No cognate antigen has been identified for it. No quality values exist for individual bases; no much larger clone is one base distant. Receptor amplification or capture employed the immunoSEQ multiplex PCR assay. The multiplex PCR relied on a mix of 60 forward primers for TCR Vbeta segments and 13 reverse primers for TCR Jbeta segments. Amplification of the CDR3 region of rearranged TCR beta genes was performed with a multiplex PCR assay on genomic DNA. On the Illumina HiSeq System, the amplified TCR beta libraries were sequenced as 87-base-pair reads. The paper's processing steps were these. In a later analysis, tens of millions of unique TCR beta chains were counted across the roughly 700 repertoires, and roughly 11 million of these chains were shared by at least two donors. To remove PCR and sequencing errors, raw reads were error-corrected and collapsed into unique sequences using a nearest-neighbor algorithm that merged closely related sequences. V, D and J gene segments were assigned by aligning CDR3 sequences to IMGT reference sequences. For a sequence to be retained, a match of at least six nucleotides to both a V gene segment and a J gene segment was required. Rearrangements were called productive when the CDR3 lacked stop codons and stayed in frame with V and J; all others were non-productive. CDR3 was defined by IMGT convention, running from the second conserved V-encoded cysteine to the conserved J-encoded phenylalanine. The earlier analysis of 587 of the donors excluded sequences that lacked an unambiguous match to a single V gene segment. An earlier analysis of some 500 of the donors classified V segments as functional when productive rearrangements were above 56.7% and as segregating when the standard deviation between donors was above 5%. A statistical classification framework was developed to diagnose cytomegalovirus status using the catalog of TCR beta chain sequences. In a later analysis, TCR nucleotide sequences were compared against IMGT/GENE-DB human TR gene sequences so that V and J genes could be assigned. A later analysis assigned CDR3 sequences and most-parsimonious VDJ recombination scenarios with the TCRdist pipeline. In a later analysis, each TCR beta chain was defined by its CDR3 amino acid sequence together with its V-gene family, and reads without a unique V-gene family were excluded. To address suspected cross-contamination and a sequencing artifact, a later analysis removed 450 to 700 highly shared, low-generation-probability nucleotide sequences. In a later analysis, a clonal expansion index for each public chain was calculated from normalized within-repertoire ranks of inferred template counts. Generation probabilities in a later analysis came from a VDJ recombination model fitted to out-of-frame rearrangements, and those results were checked against IGoR. Hypergeometric tests were used in a later analysis to score TCR-TCR, TCR-HLA and TCR-CMV co-occurrence, with a repertoire-size bias correction applied to the TCR pairs. In a later analysis, false discovery rates were estimated by permuting HLA or CMV assignments 20 times. A later analysis grouped co-occurring TCRs with DBSCAN, adding TCRdist sequence similarity when clustering within HLA-allele-positive subsets. Co-occurrence clustering excluded repertoires with fewer than 30,000 or more than 120,000 public chains, plus five with anomalous nucleotide sharing. TCRdb mirrors the immuneACCESS table, restricted to in-frame sequences. Some clones are absent from its copies; in checked studies, under half trace to an unresolved V gene, and the reason for the others is unknown. V and J calls and clone size are copied from that table; D and trimming were computed from the DNA. The sample profile shows nearly 80,000 clones; around three quarters of them were found once. 22% of the sample comes from the top ten.

The cohort was made up of 500 to 850 healthy bone marrow donors. Cohort members were all nominally healthy when sampled, although unrecorded immune exposures were likely present. The donor tested CMV seropositive and was one of the 289 seropositive cohort members. Each donor provided a peripheral blood sample, and peripheral blood mononuclear cells were used for TCR beta sequencing. Genomic DNA was extracted from the blood cell samples with the Qiagen DNeasy Blood Extraction Kit. This record comes from a study of cytomegalovirus exposure and HLA in healthy donors (dated by TCRdb to about 2017). For the study in its entirety: An earlier analysis of about 560 of the donors reported 276 Gb of sequence data and 100 million to 120 million unique TCR beta sequences obtained from 180 million or so T cells. A later analysis re-examined previously published TCR beta repertoires from roughly 720 donors and added high-resolution HLA genotyping to investigate patterns of TCR occurrence. Roughly 300 gigabases of sequencing data and around 85 million unique TCR sequences made up an early release that covered under 750 HLA-typed donors. All discovery cohort repertoires had been generated using a single sequencing platform. The study combined high-throughput TCR immunosequencing, statistical association of individual TCRs with disease status, and machine learning to predict cytomegalovirus infection status. The study was designed to test whether signatures of past pathogen exposure could be identified by cataloging public T cell receptors. Both class I and class II loci were covered by HLA typing, at four-digit resolution. Across 300 to 500 genotyped donors of the cohort, an average of approximately 240,000 unique TCR beta nucleotide sequences per donor were sequenced, and 15% to 20% of those sequences were non-productive. To decide whether each TCR beta V gene segment behaved as functional or pseudogenic, an earlier analysis of approximately 590 of the donors relied on high-throughput TCR beta sequencing. Besides the first cohort of about 730 subjects, a separate validation cohort made up of roughly 120 different subjects was used. In the later analysis, no new phenotypic data were used to find candidate immune exposures; instead, reliance was placed on TCR beta sequences and their occurrence across donors. Donor age, sex, ethnicity and CMV serostatus were collected together with the repertoire data. The T cell repertoires of 700 or so subjects were profiled by immunosequencing and related to cytomegalovirus serostatus. In a later genetic analysis, genome-wide SNP genotypes for about three fifths of the roughly 670 donors were used, and that subset was treated as a discovery cohort. Typing coverage varied by locus: 629-630 donors for A, B, C, DRB1 and DQB1; more than 500 for DQA1; about 570 for DPA1; around 490 for DPB1. The genetic ancestry cluster associated with self-reported Caucasian donors included 81% of the approximately 400 genotyped donors. Roughly five DR-DQ haplotypes were treated as single units for association and clustering because of strong linkage in the cohort. The research as a whole found: The only immune exposure information available for the cohort was CMV serostatus. The authors suggested that the approach could potentially be extended to other disease states and immunological phenotypes. In a later analysis, most CMV-associated TCR beta chains were found to appear HLA-restricted, with HLA associations seemingly driven largely by CMV exposure. Specific HLA alleles were associated with 15,000 to 20,000 TCR beta sequences at a false discovery rate of 0.05 in a later analysis. The classifier was reported to diagnose cytomegalovirus status with high specificity and sensitivity in both the original and validation cohorts. Over 15 rarely observed V segments, including chromosome 9 orphons, were excluded from the earlier analysis of a few hundred of the donors because counts were too low. In this cohort, only TCR beta chains were sequenced, and detectable features were limited by the absence of alpha or paired-chain data. In a later analysis, HLA-associated TCR beta chains were found to be more clonally expanded and to have lower generation probabilities than equally common non-associated chains. Linkage disequilibrium might explain the correlated functional status among segregating V segments, but an unknown experimental factor could not be excluded. Roughly uniform sequencing depth across donors was assumed in presence/absence analyses, although this assumption may not hold. A few of the identified cytomegalovirus-associated TCR beta chains were confirmed in vitro to be specific for cytomegalovirus antigens. Because HLA typing was unavailable for some donors at each locus, only the typed subset was used in association tests. Some IMGT-functional V segments, including TRBV6-2 and TRBV6-3, could not be told apart with the 87-base-pair reads, so those segments were excluded. A further reported finding was that TCR beta sequences accurately predicted the HLA-A and HLA-B alleles for most subjects in the first cohort. A total of about 150 TCR beta chains were listed by the study as associated with cytomegalovirus. Strong co-occurrence of HLA alleles, especially DR and DQ, made assigning TCR associations to individual alleles difficult. While some public TCRs were present in many individuals, most TCR sequences turned up only very rarely across donors. A later analysis found that TCR association rates varied across HLA loci, with DRB1 alleles showing the most associated TCRs and HLA-C alleles the fewest. An earlier analysis of around 600 of the donors showed that most TCR beta V segments appeared in productive rearrangements either about 87% or about 30% of the time, which broadly matched IMGT annotations. According to a later genetic analysis, donors in an Asian-associated ancestry cluster had fewer N-insertions in productive TCRs than the roughly 700-donor mean. A cluster of highly shared sequence variants was judged likely to represent a technical artifact of the sequencing pipeline. V-gene and J-gene trimming of TCR beta chains was associated with a missense DCLRE1C variant in a later genetic analysis, and the association was replicated in an independent cohort. A later analysis reported that several top co-occurrence clusters appeared linked to parvovirus B19, influenza, CMV and Epstein-Barr virus.

Taken from the germline V gene, the CDR1 and CDR2 loops are MNHNS and SASEGT. There are 15 amino acids in the CDR3, from cysteine to phenylalanine inclusive. CDR3 DNA is the only sequence kept; it has 45 bases, read in frame from the first base. V is trimmed back by 7 bases and J by 4 bases, and the junction contains 9 bases that no gene match accounts for. The receptor's source is a woman between 40 and 55 years old in good health and CMV-seropositive. The material sequenced was PBMCs. The sequence joins TRBV6-1 to TRBJ1-5, with 8 bases matching TRBD1. The CDR3 region: CASMRTGLTNQPQHF. The bases are TGTGCCAGCATGAGGACAGGGCTCACTAATCAGCCCCAGCATTTT.